Following are 23 T cell receptor beta chains from one sample sequenced in a study of blood T cells in healthy people across ages. The use of a sample-barcoded 5' primer and a J-beta primer mix characterized a second PCR of about 7 to 12 cycles. From the 5' RACE reads, TCRdb called clonotypes with MiXCR, one entry per CDR3 protein. Of about 1.5 million distinct CDR3 sequences in the sample, roughly 43% were seen once. The source material was blood. These receptors all come from a woman aged 18-29 years in good health.

This rearrangement joins TRBV2 to TRBJ1-2; D unresolved. CDR1 is SNHLY, CDR2 FYNNEI, per germline. CDR3 length: 15 residues. V dropped 1 base and J dropped 2 bases, with 11 bases sitting between them. The CDR3 nucleotides are TGTGCCAGCAGTGAAGGAGGCCGCGGGAACTATGGCTACACCTTC. It codes for CASSEGGRGNYGYTF.

This clonotype was observed a handful of times. The chain is built from TRBV10-3 and TRBJ1-1; D is unclear. Germline-derived CDR1 and CDR2 are ENHRY and SYGVKD. With 6 bases removed from V and 6 bases from J, the gap between germline ends came to 17 bases. This CDR3 is 14 amino acids long. The CDR3 sequence is CAISLSRGNAEAFF. CDR3 coding DNA: TGTGCCATCAGCCTTTCGAGAGGTAACGCTGAAGCTTTCTTT.

This clonotype was seen a single time. The rearrangement links TRBV5-1 to TRBJ1-1; tentative D call: TRBD1 (5 bases). Germline loops: CDR1 SGHRS, CDR2 YFSETQ. The CDR3 consists of 14 residues. Trimming cost V 4 bases and J 5 bases, with 15 bases left between them. The CDR3, as DNA: TGCGCCAGCAGCCGAATCGGGACGGGAACTGAAGCTTTCTTT. Translation: CASSRIGTGTEAFF.

This clonotype was seen only a few times. The chain uses TRBV27 and TRBJ2-7; D unclear. This CDR3 comprises 13 residues. V lost 5 bases and J 3 bases, leaving 11 bases between the germline ends. The V gene's germline CDR1 is MNHEY and CDR2 SMNVEV (reference sequence). The DNA for the CDR3 is TGTGCCAGCAGTGTACGACAAAGCTACGAGCAGTACTTC. Amino acids: CASSVRQSYEQYF.

The chain uses TRBV6-2 or TRBV6-3 and TRBJ1-1; D is uncertain. The V and J ends lost 5 bases and 7 bases respectively, with 14 bases between them. This CDR3 has 13 residues. Germline-derived CDR1 and CDR2 are MNHEY and SVGEGT. Here the CDR3 reads CASSAHTEGEAFF. The CDR3 DNA reads as TGTGCCAGCAGTGCTCACACAGAAGGTGAAGCTTTCTTT.

This clonotype was observed a handful of times. The chain links TRBV20-1 to TRBJ1-5; 8 nucleotides line up with TRBD1. The CDR3 totals 13 residues. Trimming at V came to 8 bases and at J to 3 bases, leaving 6 bases not matched to a gene. Germline V gene data show CDR1 as DFQATT and CDR2 as SNEGSKA (reference sequence). CDR3 DNA sequence: TGCAGTTCTGCGGACAGGGTCAATCAGCCCCAGCATTTT. Its translation: CSSADRVNQPQHF.

The gene calls are TRBV2 and TRBJ2-1; D call uncertain. The better agreement between TRBJ2-7 and the DNA end casts doubt on the J call. CDR3 length: 16 amino acids. CDR1 SNHLY and CDR2 FYNNEI come from the germline V gene. CDR3 DNA sequence: TGTGCCAGCAGTGAAAAAGGAACCCTTTTGTACAATGAGCAGTACTTC. This translates into CASSEKGTLLYNEQYF.

This clonotype came up many times. The chain couples TRBV13 to TRBJ1-2, with 8 bases lining up with TRBD1. CDR1 and CDR2 from the germline V gene are PRHDT and FYEKMQ (reference sequence). The CDR3 sequence is 13 residues long. The junction had 5 bases not matched to a gene; V was cut back by 4 bases and J by 7 bases. The CDR3 region is CASSSGQGLGYTF. The CDR3 DNA sequence: TGTGCCAGCAGCTCCGGACAGGGACTTGGCTACACCTTC.

The V call is TRBV10-3, the J call TRBJ2-7, with TRBD2 matching over 9 bases. The V gene's germline CDR1 is ENHRY and CDR2 SYGVKD. V shed 5 bases and J 7 bases; nucleotides not matched to a gene: 18. The length of the CDR3 is 17 residues. CDR3 sequence (DNA): TGTGCCATCAGTTCTGAGGTTGGCGGGGGGGAATACAGTGAGCAGTACTTC. Encoded protein: CAISSEVGGGEYSEQYF.

This clonotype has only a few counts. This chain joins TRBV7-2 and TRBJ1-5; perhaps TRBD1 as D (6 bases). The germline V gene has CDR1 SGHTA and CDR2 FQGNSA. The CDR3 is 14 residues long. Trimming shortened V by 0 bases and J by 10 bases, and 13 bases separated the two germline ends. CDR3 in DNA: TGTGCCAGCAGCTTAGCGGGGGCGCATCGTCCCCAGCATTTT. This sequence encodes CASSLAGAHRPQHF.

This clonotype has just a few counts. The chain combines TRBV6-6 with TRBJ1-2; TRBD1 is a possible D gene (6 bases). CDR3 length equals 13 residues. Between the trimmed V and J ends, which lost 5 bases and 8 bases, there was a span of 15 bases. Germline CDR1 reads MNHNY; CDR2 reads SVGAGI (reference sequence). Here the CDR3 reads CASSDMAGEGYTF. The CDR3 bases are TGTGCCAGCAGTGACATGGCAGGGGAGGGCTACACCTTC.

This chain connects TRBV4-2 to TRBJ2-2, with 7 bases identical to TRBD1. The CDR3 runs to 15 residues. V gave up 3 bases and J gave up 5 bases; unmatched junction bases: 6. CDR1 is LGHNA and CDR2 is YNFKEQ in the germline V gene. The DNA for the CDR3 is TGTGCCAGCAGCCATGCCGGCAGGGGGACCGGGGAGCTGTTTTTT. Translated, it gives CASSHAGRGTGELFF.

To note about this clonotype: It may be a read error: a sequence one base away is much more abundant. The genes are TRBV29-1 and TRBJ1-4; D gene uncertain. This CDR3 comprises 13 residues. Germline CDR1 SQVTM, CDR2 ANQGSEA. V gave up 5 bases and J gave up 6 bases, with 13 bases separating them. The CDR3 DNA follows: TGCAGCGTTCTCGAGATCCGGGATGAAAAACTGTTTTTT. This translates into CSVLEIRDEKLFF.

V and J are TRBV12-3 or TRBV12-4 and TRBJ2-2; D is ambiguous. Trimming stripped 4 bases from V and 3 bases from J, with 6 bases between. The length of the CDR3 is 13 residues. This chain's CDR3 is CASSSSHTGELFF. The CDR3 DNA sequence: TGTGCCAGCAGTTCTTCCCACACCGGGGAGCTGTTTTTT.

This clonotype was observed a single time. CDR3 DNA: TGTGCCACCAGCAGAGACAGCACTGAAGCTTTCTTT. Its translation is CATSRDSTEAFF. V is TRBV15 and J is TRBJ1-1; D unresolved. The CDR3 covers 12 residues. Trimming cost V 0 bases and J 4 bases, with 3 bases left between them. CDR1 is LNHNV and CDR2 is YYDKDF in the germline V gene (reference sequence).

This clonotype was found many times. The chain links TRBV27 to TRBJ2-4, with unresolved D. The CDR3 runs 13 residues. Germline loops: CDR1 MNHEY, CDR2 SMNVEV (reference sequence). V lost 6 bases and J 0 bases, leaving 6 bases between the germline ends. The CDR3 here is CASSTIAKNIQYF. CDR3 nucleotides: TGTGCCAGCAGCACGATAGCCAAAAACATTCAGTACTTC.

This clonotype was picked up many times. The chain carries TRBV29-1 and TRBJ2-1; D is unresolved. Trimming pared 3 bases from V and 9 bases from J, leaving 21 bases between. There are 15 residues in the CDR3. Looked up from germline, CDR1 is SQVTM and CDR2 is ANQGSEA. The CDR3 nucleotides are TGCAGCGTTGAGGACCTTGGTCTCCTTGGTGGTGAGCAGTTCTTC. This encodes CSVEDLGLLGGEQFF.

V is TRBV19 and J is TRBJ2-1; 8 bases are shared with TRBD1. The CDR3 sequence is 15 residues long. Trimming took 3 bases from V and 2 from J; bases not matched to a gene: 3. The V gene's germline CDR1 is LNHDA and CDR2 SQIVND (reference sequence). CDR3 DNA: TGTGCCAGTAGTATCAACAGGGGGGCCTACAATGAGCAGTTCTTC. Its translation: CASSINRGAYNEQFF.

This clonotype was picked up a small number of times. The chain uses TRBV15 and TRBJ1-1; no reliable D call. The length of the CDR3 is 15 residues. The germline CDR1 and CDR2 sequences are LNHNV and YYDKDF (reference sequence). The germline V and J ends were trimmed by 0 bases and 1 base, with 9 bases remaining between them. The CDR3 DNA reads TGTGCCACCAGCAGAGATCGTTCAGGGAACACTGAAGCTTTCTTT. It translates to CATSRDRSGNTEAFF. The full variable domain, with the rest looked up from reference TRBV15 and TRBJ1-1, is DAMVIQNPRYQVTQFGKPVTLSCSQTLNHNVMYWYQQKSSQAPKLLFHYYDKDFNNEADTPDNFQSRRPNTSFCFLDIRSPGLGDTAMYLCATSRDRSGNTEAFFGQGTRLTVV.

This chain connects TRBV6-2 or TRBV6-3 to TRBJ2-3; D ambiguous. This CDR3 has 15 amino acids. The germline CDR1 and CDR2 sequences are MNHEY and SVGEGT. V lost 4 bases, J lost 5 bases, and 16 bases lay in between. CDR3 in amino acids: CASSSRISNEDTQYF. In nucleotides, the CDR3 is TGTGCCAGCAGTTCGCGCATAAGTAACGAAGATACGCAGTATTTT.

This rearrangement joins TRBV27 to TRBJ2-3, with 7 bases identical to TRBD2. The CDR3 runs 16 residues. J was trimmed by 5 bases and V by 1 base; bases with no gene match: 9. Germline CDR1 is MNHEY and CDR2 is SMNVEV (reference sequence). CDR3 sequence (DNA): TGTGCCAGCAGTTTATTACCTGCGGGAGCCCTAGATACGCAGTATTTT. As protein: CASSLLPAGALDTQYF.

This clonotype was counted many times. J is TRBJ2-1 and V is TRBV5-1, with no clear D. The ends were cut back, 1 base at V and 5 bases at J, with 10 bases in the middle. CDR1 is SGHRS and CDR2 is YFSETQ in the germline V gene. CDR3 length: 14 amino acids. This CDR3 is CASSLLPGNNEQFF. In DNA form, the CDR3 reads TGCGCCAGCAGCTTGCTTCCAGGCAACAATGAGCAGTTCTTC.

The chain combines TRBV4-3 with TRBJ2-1, with 10 nucleotides matching TRBD2. V gave up 2 bases and J gave up 5 bases; unmatched junction bases: 6. The CDR3 runs to 16 residues. CDR1 and CDR2 (germline): LGHNA, YSLEER. CDR3 protein: CASSQSASGSDNEQFF. The CDR3 DNA is TGCGCCAGCAGCCAATCCGCTAGCGGGAGCGACAATGAGCAGTTCTTC.